The T cell receptor (beta chain) under discussion was sequenced for a study of cytomegalovirus exposure and HLA in healthy donors. The PCR was carried out with 60 Vbeta primers and 13 Jbeta primers. The protocol was immunoSEQ multiplex PCR, while the TCRdb copy is restricted to in-frame clones and leaves out a portion. The sample lists more than 95,000 clones, roughly 76% occurring once. Note on this clone: The antigen remains unidentified.

Study-level findings and limits: Later on, a genetic analysis was performed. It linked a missense variant in DCLRE1C with V- and J-gene trimming of TCR beta.

Trimming cost V 4 bases and J 3 bases, with 13 bases left between them. Germline CDR1 reads MNHNS; CDR2 reads SASEGT. The CDR3 covers 15 residues. Material for sequencing was PBMCs. This TCR was recovered from a man aged 30 to 39 in good health and CMV-seropositive. The J gene is TRBJ1-5, the V gene TRBV6-1; no clear D gene. The CDR3 loop is CASSVRGSDNQPQHF. The DNA for the CDR3 is TGTGCCAGCAGTGTCCGAGGGTCTGACAATCAGCCCCAGCATTTT.